Listed below are T cell receptor beta chains from one sample, sequenced in a study of blood T cell repertoires in COVID-19. Assay used: immunoSEQ multiplex PCR; TCRdb lists only in-frame clones, some missing. The table records 80,000 to 95,000 clones, around 80% of them present only once. Input material: peripheral blood. The origin of the receptors is a woman of 80 years or more with active or convalescent COVID-19. The CDR3 runs from the conserved cysteine through the conserved F or W. Fields, in order: V gene, clone size, D gene, J gene, CDR3 DNA, CDR3 protein. A D gene is named only where the DNA matches it firmly. Size tells how often a clone was seen (once, few, many) or the class of an expanded clone, and some rows leave it out.

v_call: TRBV10-3; clone_size: NA; d_call: NA; j_call: TRBJ1-1; cdr3_nt: TGTGCCATCAGTGAGTGGGGGGACACTGAAGCTTTCTTT; cdr3_aa: CAISEWGDTEAFF
v_call: TRBV5-6; clone_size: NA; d_call: NA; j_call: TRBJ1-5; cdr3_nt: TGTGCCAGCAGCTCGTACAGAAGCGGTCAGCCCCAGCATTTT; cdr3_aa: CASSSYRSGQPQHF
v_call: TRBV7-3; clone_size: NA; d_call: NA; j_call: TRBJ2-1; cdr3_nt: TGTGCCAGCAGCCCGGGACTTTCCTACAATGAGCAGTTCTTC; cdr3_aa: CASSPGLSYNEQFF
v_call: TRBV7-9; clone_size: NA; d_call: TRBD2; j_call: TRBJ2-5; cdr3_nt: TGTGCCAGCAGCTTTAGCGGGAGGGAGACCCAGTACTTC; cdr3_aa: CASSFSGRETQYF
v_call: TRBV19; clone_size: NA; d_call: NA; j_call: TRBJ1-1; cdr3_nt: TGTGCCAGTAGTATAGATCTATTTGGATCGGGCACTGAAGCTTTCTTT; cdr3_aa: CASSIDLFGSGTEAFF
v_call: TRBV27; clone_size: few; d_call: NA; j_call: TRBJ2-1; cdr3_nt: TGTGCCAGCAGCTGGGGGGACCCGAATTACAATGAGCAGTTCTTC; cdr3_aa: CASSWGDPNYNEQFF
v_call: TRBV29-1; clone_size: NA; d_call: TRBD2; j_call: TRBJ2-1; cdr3_nt: TGCAGCGCTCAGGGACTAGCGTCTCTAAGTGAGCAGTTCTTC; cdr3_aa: CSAQGLASLSEQFF
v_call: TRBV10-3; clone_size: NA; d_call: NA; j_call: TRBJ2-5; cdr3_nt: TGTGCCATCAGTGAGAGTCCTACGGGAGAGACCCAGTACTTC; cdr3_aa: CAISESPTGETQYF
v_call: TRBV20-1; clone_size: NA; d_call: NA; j_call: TRBJ2-7; cdr3_nt: TGCAGTGCTGGAGGGGGCCGGGAGCAGTACTTC; cdr3_aa: CSAGGGREQYF
v_call: TRBV2; clone_size: once; d_call: NA; j_call: TRBJ2-7; cdr3_nt: TGTGCCAGCAGTGAAAGATTTTTTAGCTCCTACGAGCAGTACTTC; cdr3_aa: CASSERFFSSYEQYF
v_call: TRBV29-1; clone_size: NA; d_call: TRBD2; j_call: TRBJ2-3; cdr3_nt: TGCAGCGCAGCGGGGACCAGCACAGATACGCAGTATTTT; cdr3_aa: CSAAGTSTDTQYF
v_call: TRBV11-2; clone_size: NA; d_call: TRBD1; j_call: TRBJ2-7; cdr3_nt: TGTGCCAGCAGCTTAGGGGGACAGGGAACCTACGAGCAGTACTTC; cdr3_aa: CASSLGGQGTYEQYF
v_call: TRBV5-6; clone_size: NA; d_call: TRBD1; j_call: TRBJ1-2; cdr3_nt: TGTGCCAGCAGCTTACCCGGGACAGGGTATTACAATGGCTACACCTTC; cdr3_aa: CASSLPGTGYYNGYTF
v_call: TRBV7-8; clone_size: NA; d_call: NA; j_call: TRBJ2-1; cdr3_nt: TGTGCCAGCAGCTTAGGGGGGGAAGGGAATGAGCAGTTCTTC; cdr3_aa: CASSLGGEGNEQFF
v_call: TRBV28; clone_size: NA; d_call: NA; j_call: TRBJ1-2; cdr3_nt: TGTGCCAGCAGGGCGGGACGGGGAAACTATGGCTACACCTTC; cdr3_aa: CASRAGRGNYGYTF
v_call: TRBV20-1; clone_size: NA; d_call: NA; j_call: TRBJ2-7; cdr3_nt: TGCAGTGCTAGGACAGGTTACGAGCAGTACTTC; cdr3_aa: CSARTGYEQYF
v_call: TRBV7-3; clone_size: once; d_call: TRBD1; j_call: TRBJ2-3; cdr3_nt: TGTGCCAGCAGCTTGCCCTCCGGGACAGTTAGCACAGATACGCAGTATTTT; cdr3_aa: CASSLPSGTVSTDTQYF